These 23 T cell receptor beta chains were sequenced from one sample in a study of T cells in Graves' hyperthyroidism and ophthalmopathy. RNA transcripts gave rise to amplified TCR beta CDR3 regions. Initially, a first-round RT-PCR of the TCR CDR3 employed the HTBI primer set. Via MiXCR, TCRdb re-called the multiplex PCR reads, giving one row per CDR3 protein. The data show hundreds of thousands of distinct CDR3 sequences, approximately 14% seen once. The sequencing sample was made of blood. Receptors were obtained from a middle-aged woman with Graves' ophthalmopathy.

V and J are TRBV6-1 and TRBJ1-5; unclear D gene. Germline CDR1 reads MNHNS; CDR2 reads SASEGT. Trimming took 6 bases from V and 7 from J, leaving 16 bases between them. This CDR3 spans 14 amino acids. For the CDR3, the DNA is TGTGCCAGCAGCTGGACGGACCTGGGACAGCCCCAGCATTTT. This sequence encodes CASSWTDLGQPQHF.

At least ten counts were recorded for this clonotype. The chain employs TRBV19 and TRBJ2-6; D is unresolved. Trimming took 3 bases from V and 5 from J, leaving 8 bases between them. Per germline, CDR1 LNHDA and CDR2 SQIVND (reference sequence). There are 14 residues in the CDR3. CDR3 sequence (DNA): TGTGCCAGTAGTATGGGTCTAAGGGCCAACGTCCTGACTTTC. Its translation is CASSMGLRANVLTF.

CDR3 nucleotide sequence: TGTGCCTGGGGAAGAAGCGGGTCCTCCTACGAGCAGTACTTC. Protein sequence: CAWGRSGSSYEQYF. This sequence joins TRBV30 and TRBJ2-7, with D maybe TRBD2 (6 bases). Germline V CDR1 and CDR2: GTSNPN, SVGIG (reference sequence). The CDR3 runs to 14 residues. The V end lost 5 bases, the J end lost 0 bases, and 14 bases lay between the germline ends.

Many counts were recorded for this clonotype. This sequence joins TRBV12-3 or TRBV12-4 and TRBJ1-5; D remains ambiguous. With 6 bases removed from V and 9 bases from J, the gap between germline ends came to 15 bases. The CDR3 extends over 13 amino acids. The CDR3 sequence: CASRLQLEGPQHF. The CDR3 DNA sequence: TGTGCCAGCAGACTTCAGCTCGAGGGGCCCCAGCATTTT.

The J gene is TRBJ2-7, the V gene TRBV11-2; TRBD2 agrees at 13 bases. With V trimmed by 0 bases and J by 7 bases, 3 bases remained unmatched. This CDR3 has 15 amino acids. The germline V gene has CDR1 SGHAT and CDR2 FQNNGV. The CDR3 is CASSLELAGGREQYF. The DNA of the CDR3 is TGTGCCAGCAGCTTAGAACTAGCGGGAGGGCGGGAGCAGTACTTC. The complete variable domain, with remaining parts taken from reference TRBV11-2 and TRBJ2-7, reads EAGVAQSPRYKIIEKRQSVAFWCNPISGHATLYWYQQILGQGPKLLIQFQNNGVVDDSQLPKDRFSAERLKGVDSTLKIQPAKLEDSAVYLCASSLELAGGREQYFGPGTRLTVT.

This clonotype was found many times. The chain links TRBV7-8 to TRBJ1-2; 9 bases align to TRBD1. Per germline, CDR1 SGHVS and CDR2 FQNEAQ. The CDR3 spans 14 residues. V gave up 5 bases and J gave up 8 bases; unmatched junction bases: 9. CDR3 protein: CASSGRDRAYGYTF. CDR3 DNA sequence: TGTGCCAGCAGCGGCCGGGACAGGGCGTACGGCTACACCTTC.

Only a few counts were recorded for this clonotype. The chain is built from TRBV30 and TRBJ2-4; no reliable D call. Germline V gives CDR1 GTSNPN, CDR2 SVGIG (reference sequence). The CDR3 spans 14 residues. V shed 0 bases and J shed 5 bases, with 11 bases lying between them. The CDR3 sequence is CAWSVGRYQNIQYF. CDR3 in DNA: TGTGCCTGGAGTGTTGGTCGTTACCAAAACATTCAGTACTTC.

A remark on this clonotype: A much larger clone lies one base from this, so it may be a read error. This rearrangement joins TRBV7-8 to TRBJ2-3; D not certain. CDR3 length: 14 amino acids. Germline V gene sequence: CDR1 SGHVS, CDR2 FQNEAQ. The CDR3 sequence is CASNLETSTDTQYF. CDR3 DNA: TGTGCCAGCAACTTAGAGACCAGCACAGATACGCAGTATTTT.

This clonotype was detected many times. This chain uses TRBV7-8 with TRBJ2-7; 8 bases map to TRBD2. This CDR3 region has 17 residues. V was pared by 4 bases and J by 3 bases, with 14 bases of the junction left unmatched. From germline, CDR1 is SGHVS and CDR2 FQNEAQ. CDR3 loop: CASSSPDGAGGNYEQYF. In DNA form, the CDR3 reads TGTGCCAGCAGCTCACCCGACGGGGCGGGAGGCAACTACGAGCAGTACTTC.

This clonotype was seen many times. The chain uses TRBV10-2 and TRBJ2-7, with a weak D call TRBD1 (5 bases). The germline V gene has CDR1 WSHSY and CDR2 SAAADI. Trimming took 7 bases from V and 4 from J, leaving 14 bases between them. The CDR3 contains 13 residues. CDR3 DNA: TGCGCCAGCAAATTAAACAGGTTTTACGAGCAGTACTTC. Protein: CASKLNRFYEQYF.

This clonotype was seen repeatedly, ten times or more. The chain links TRBV28 to TRBJ1-2, with D hard to call. V lost 2 bases to trimming and J lost 5 bases, with 12 bases between them. Germline assignment: CDR1 MDHEN and CDR2 SYDVKM. CDR3 length: 14 residues. The CDR3 coding sequence is TGTGCCAGCAGTTTAGACGCGTTGGGGTATGGCTACACCTTC. Translated: CASSLDALGYGYTF.

The table lists this clonotype with many counts. J is TRBJ2-7 and V is TRBV7-6; TRBD1 aligns across 12 bases. Germline values: CDR1 SGHVS, CDR2 FNYEAQ. This CDR3 has 15 amino acids. V lost 5 bases, J lost 2 bases, and 4 bases stayed unmatched. The CDR3 sequence: CASSIGTGGPYEQYF. CDR3 nucleotide sequence: TGTGCCAGCAGCATTGGGACAGGGGGCCCCTACGAGCAGTACTTC.

This clonotype was seen many times. The chain links TRBV20-1 to TRBJ2-7; 13 bases are a match to TRBD2. CDR3 length equals 17 residues. From germline, CDR1 is DFQATT and CDR2 SNEGSKA (reference sequence). V gave up 8 bases and J gave up 5 bases; unmatched junction bases: 18. The CDR3 protein is CSSRWTSGRGGRNEQYF. In DNA form, the CDR3 reads TGCAGTTCACGATGGACTAGCGGGAGAGGGGGTCGGAACGAGCAGTACTTC.

This clonotype was recorded many times. This chain connects TRBV6-5 to TRBJ2-7; D gene uncertain. The CDR3 has 13 residues. The V end lost 11 bases, the J end lost 0 bases, and 14 bases lay between the germline ends. CDR1 is MNHEY, CDR2 SVGAGI, per germline. In nucleotides, the CDR3 is TGTGCCCTCCGACAAGAAAACTCCTACGAGCAGTACTTC. This gives the protein CALRQENSYEQYF.

In its sample, this clonotype was seen a few times. This chain connects TRBV7-3 to TRBJ2-1; 7 positions agree with TRBD2. V was clipped by 3 bases and J by 11 bases; unmatched bases: 13. Germline loops: CDR1 SGHTA, CDR2 FQGTGA. The CDR3 covers 15 residues. The CDR3 spells CASSLGPVRGEKQFF. Here the CDR3 DNA reads TGTGCCAGCAGCTTGGGGCCTGTACGGGGGGAGAAGCAGTTCTTC. Drawing the rest from reference TRBV7-3 and TRBJ2-1, the complete variable domain is GAGVSQTPSNKVTEKGKYVELRCDPISGHTALYWYRQSLGQGPEFLIYFQGTGAADDSGLPNDRFFAVRPEGSVSTLKIQRTERGDSAVYLCASSLGPVRGEKQFFGPGTRLTVL.

The genes are TRBV2 and TRBJ2-5; D is uncertain. The CDR3 contains 13 residues. V was pared by 5 bases and J by 5 bases, with 12 bases between. CDR1 is SNHLY and CDR2 is FYNNEI in the germline V gene. The CDR3 DNA sequence: TGTGCCAGCAGTACCACGCGGCAGGAGACCCAGTACTTC. This encodes CASSTTRQETQYF. Supplemented by reference TRBV2 and TRBJ2-5, the full variable domain reads EPEVTQTPSHQVTQMGQEVILRCVPISNHLYFYWYRQILGQKVEFLVSFYNNEISEKSEIFDDQFSVERPDGSNFTLKIRSTKLEDSAMYFCASSTTRQETQYFGPGTRLLVL.

J is TRBJ1-6 and V is TRBV11-2; D is unresolved. The CDR3 covers 13 residues. The germline V gene has CDR1 SGHAT and CDR2 FQNNGV. V shed 3 bases and J shed 10 bases, with 10 bases lying between them. The chain's CDR3 is CASSFDRPSPLHF. CDR3 nucleotides: TGTGCCAGCAGCTTCGACCGGCCCTCACCCCTCCACTTT.

There are many counts of this clonotype. J is TRBJ2-7 and V is TRBV28; 7 bases line up with TRBD2. The V gene end was trimmed by 2 bases and the J gene end by 4 bases; junction bases not matched to a gene: 8. This CDR3 region has 15 residues. Germline assignment: CDR1 MDHEN and CDR2 SYDVKM. CDR3 protein: CASSLRAGLSYEQYF. The CDR3 bases are TGTGCCAGCAGTTTACGAGCGGGACTCAGTTACGAGCAGTACTTC.

Ten or more counts support this clonotype. This chain connects TRBV12-3 or TRBV12-4 to TRBJ1-1; 9 bases fit TRBD1. J lost 5 bases, V lost 6 bases, and 7 bases had no gene match. This CDR3 spans 14 amino acids. The CDR3 spells CASRKQGAGTEAFF. The CDR3 nucleotides are TGTGCCAGCAGAAAACAGGGGGCAGGAACTGAAGCTTTCTTT.

V is TRBV30 and J is TRBJ2-1; TRBD2 matches at 10 bases. Germline-derived CDR1 and CDR2 are GTSNPN and SVGIG (reference sequence). There are 14 residues in the CDR3. Germline trimming cut 4 bases from V and 0 bases from J; bases unmatched to any gene: 0. In DNA, the CDR3 is TGTGCCTGGACTAGCGGGAGCTCCTACAATGAGCAGTTCTTC. Its protein is CAWTSGSSYNEQFF.

This clonotype has a count of ten or more. The CDR3 reads CASSYLTTLETQYF. The DNA of the CDR3 is TGTGCCAGCAGTTACCTAACTACCCTAGAGACCCAGTACTTC. This chain connects TRBV6-2 or TRBV6-3 to TRBJ2-5, with unresolved D. Trimming pared 2 bases from V and 4 bases from J, leaving 11 bases between. Looked up from germline, CDR1 is MNHEY and CDR2 is SVGEGT. CDR3 size: 14 residues.

In its sample, this clonotype was seen many times. The rearrangement joins TRBV7-8 to TRBJ1-2; D might be TRBD1 (5 bases). Trimming pared 5 bases from V and 0 bases from J, leaving 10 bases between. CDR1 SGHVS and CDR2 FQNEAQ come from the germline V gene. CDR3 length: 14 amino acids. The CDR3 nucleotides are TGTGCCAGCAGCCACGGGACCACTAACTATGGCTACACCTTC. Translation gives CASSHGTTNYGYTF.

The sample holds a few counts of this clonotype. Written as DNA, the CDR3 is TGTGCCAGCACTGCGGTAGTGGGGGGACAGACCCAGTACTTC. This encodes CASTAVVGGQTQYF. The chain is built from TRBV6-1 and TRBJ2-5; tentatively, D is TRBD2 (6 bases). Germline V gene data show CDR1 as MNHNS and CDR2 as SASEGT. The V and J ends lost 7 bases and 6 bases respectively, with 18 bases between them. This CDR3 spans 14 amino acids.